The 3 T cell receptor beta chains reported below all come from one sample, sequenced in a study of T-cell memory formation after mild COVID-19. TCRdb processed the 5' RACE reads anew with MiXCR; each CDR3 protein has one entry. The data contain 500,000 to 650,000 distinct CDR3 sequences, about a fifth of them singletons. What was sequenced was PBMCs or a T cell subset sorted from them (not recorded which). Receptor source: an adult woman who had mild COVID-19 (a few samples of this study predate the infection). Cell type and time point are not known.

The V call is TRBV6-2 or TRBV6-3, the J call TRBJ2-5, with D perhaps TRBD2 (6 bases). The CDR3 is 15 amino acids. CDR1 MNHEY and CDR2 SVGEGT come from the germline V gene. V was trimmed by 0 bases and J by 5 bases, leaving 13 bases between them. The DNA for the CDR3 is TGTGCCAGCAGTTACTCTTCAGCGGGTGTGGAGACCCAGTACTTC. Its translation is CASSYSSAGVETQYF.

The V gene is TRBV24-1, the J gene TRBJ1-2; possibly TRBD1 for D (5 bases). V lost 4 bases to trimming and J lost 4 bases, with 12 bases between them. This CDR3 is 14 amino acids long. Looked up from germline, CDR1 is KGHDR and CDR2 is SFDVKD. DNA of the CDR3: TGTGCCACCAGTGACTACGGGACGGCCTATGGCTACACCTTC. Translated: CATSDYGTAYGYTF.

This sequence joins TRBV7-3 and TRBJ2-1; the D is unclear. Trimming took 1 base from V and 8 from J, leaving 9 bases between them. The CDR3 length is 13 residues. Per germline, CDR1 SGHTA and CDR2 FQGTGA. CDR3 protein: CASSLMGGDEQFF. CDR3 nucleotides: TGTGCCAGCAGCTTAATGGGTGGGGATGAGCAGTTCTTC. Combining the CDR3 with reference TRBV7-3 and TRBJ2-1 gives the whole variable domain GAGVSQTPSNKVTEKGKYVELRCDPISGHTALYWYRQSLGQGPEFLIYFQGTGAADDSGLPNDRFFAVRPEGSVSTLKIQRTERGDSAVYLCASSLMGGDEQFFGPGTRLTVL.